The entry below gives a single T cell receptor beta chain sequence along with its context. Its target is not known. Other DNA sequences of this sample code for an identical CDR3. V lost 3 bases, J lost 3 bases, and 2 bases stayed unmatched. Germline V CDR1 and CDR2: SGDLS, YYNGEE. This CDR3 has 13 amino acids. Naive CD8 isolation took CD45RO-negative cells positively selected for CCR7 and excluded terminally differentiated effector memory CD45RA+ cells. Each of the donors was a healthy adult who was HIV-negative and had not had a recent acute infection or vaccination. The repertoire was sequenced with immunoSEQ multiplex PCR; TCRdb's copy has only in-frame clones and lacks some. In the table there are under 2,000,000 clones, roughly 94% of which are singletons. This sample was taken from a study of shared clonotypes between healthy human individuals. Findings and limits, study-wide: Clonotype sharing among donors was thought likely to change with sequencing depth. Around 5% was the fraction of naive CD4 clonotypes found shared across several donors.

Sequenced material: naive CD8+ T cells sorted from blood. The chain joins TRBV9 to TRBJ1-2; 7 nucleotides line up with TRBD1. The TCR sequence derives from a man between 18 and 29 years old in good health. CDR3 sequence reads: CASSATGDYGYTF. As DNA, the CDR3 is TGTGCCAGCAGCGCCACAGGGGACTATGGCTACACCTTC.